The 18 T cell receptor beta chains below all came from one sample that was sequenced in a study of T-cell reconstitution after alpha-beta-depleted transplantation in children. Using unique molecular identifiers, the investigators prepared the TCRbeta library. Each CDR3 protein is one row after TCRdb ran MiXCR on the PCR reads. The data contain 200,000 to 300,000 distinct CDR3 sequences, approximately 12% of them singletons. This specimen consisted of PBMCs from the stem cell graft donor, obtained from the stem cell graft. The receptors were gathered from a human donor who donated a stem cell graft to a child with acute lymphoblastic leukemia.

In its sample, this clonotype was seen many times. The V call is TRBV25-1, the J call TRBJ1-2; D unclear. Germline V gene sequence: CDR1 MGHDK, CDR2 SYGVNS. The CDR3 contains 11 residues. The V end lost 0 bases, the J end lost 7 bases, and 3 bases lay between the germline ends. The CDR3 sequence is CASSEYGGYTF. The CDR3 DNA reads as TGTGCCAGCAGTGAATATGGTGGCTACACCTTC.

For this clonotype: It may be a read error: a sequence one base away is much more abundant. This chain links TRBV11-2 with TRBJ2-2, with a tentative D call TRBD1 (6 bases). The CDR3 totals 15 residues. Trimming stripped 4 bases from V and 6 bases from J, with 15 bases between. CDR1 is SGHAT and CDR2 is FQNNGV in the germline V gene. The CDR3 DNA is TGTGCCAGCAGCTCAACTTGGGGGCAAGCCGGGGAGCTGTTTTTT. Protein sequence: CASSSTWGQAGELFF.

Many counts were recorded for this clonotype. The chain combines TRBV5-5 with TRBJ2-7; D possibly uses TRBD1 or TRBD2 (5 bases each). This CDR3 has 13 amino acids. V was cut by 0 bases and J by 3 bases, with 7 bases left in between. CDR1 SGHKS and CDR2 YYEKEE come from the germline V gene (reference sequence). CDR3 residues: CASSLGDRYEQYF. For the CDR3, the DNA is TGTGCCAGCAGCTTGGGGGACCGCTACGAGCAGTACTTC.

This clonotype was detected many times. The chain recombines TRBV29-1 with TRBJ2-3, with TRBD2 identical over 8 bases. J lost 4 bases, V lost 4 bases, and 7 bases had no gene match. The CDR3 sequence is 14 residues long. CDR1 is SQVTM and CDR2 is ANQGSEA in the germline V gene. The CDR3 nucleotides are TGCAGCGTTGGGCTAGCGGGTGGGTCAGATACGCAGTATTTT. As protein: CSVGLAGGSDTQYF.

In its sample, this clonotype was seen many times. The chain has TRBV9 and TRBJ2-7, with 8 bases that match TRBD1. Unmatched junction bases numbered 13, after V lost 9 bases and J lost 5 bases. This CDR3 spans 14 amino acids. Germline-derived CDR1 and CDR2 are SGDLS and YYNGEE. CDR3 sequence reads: CATSPKDRANEQYF. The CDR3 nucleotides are TGTGCCACGTCACCGAAGGACAGGGCAAACGAGCAGTACTTC.

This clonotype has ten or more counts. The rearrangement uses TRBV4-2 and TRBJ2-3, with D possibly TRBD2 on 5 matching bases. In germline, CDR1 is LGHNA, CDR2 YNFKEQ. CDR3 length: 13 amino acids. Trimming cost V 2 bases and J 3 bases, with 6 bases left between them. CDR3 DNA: TGTGCCAGCAGCCAACGGGAAACAGATACGCAGTATTTT. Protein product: CASSQRETDTQYF.

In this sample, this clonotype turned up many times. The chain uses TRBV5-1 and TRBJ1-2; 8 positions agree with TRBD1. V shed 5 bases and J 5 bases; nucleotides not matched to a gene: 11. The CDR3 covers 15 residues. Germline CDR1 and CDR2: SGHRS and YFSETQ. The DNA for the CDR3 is TGCGCCAGCAGTGTGTGGGACAGGCAAACTTATGGCTACACCTTC. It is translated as CASSVWDRQTYGYTF. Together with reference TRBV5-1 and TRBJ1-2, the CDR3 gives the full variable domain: KAGVTQTPRYLIKTRGQQVTLSCSPISGHRSVSWYQQTPGQGLQFLFEYFSETQRNKGNFPGRFSGRQFSNSRSEMNVSTLELGDSALYLCASSVWDRQTYGYTFGSGTRLTVV.

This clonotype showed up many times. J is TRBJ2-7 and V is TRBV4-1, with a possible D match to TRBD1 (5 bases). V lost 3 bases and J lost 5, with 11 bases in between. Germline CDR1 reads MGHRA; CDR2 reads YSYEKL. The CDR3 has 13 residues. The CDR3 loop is CASSHVDSNEQYF. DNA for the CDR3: TGCGCCAGCAGCCACGTCGACAGCAACGAGCAGTACTTC.

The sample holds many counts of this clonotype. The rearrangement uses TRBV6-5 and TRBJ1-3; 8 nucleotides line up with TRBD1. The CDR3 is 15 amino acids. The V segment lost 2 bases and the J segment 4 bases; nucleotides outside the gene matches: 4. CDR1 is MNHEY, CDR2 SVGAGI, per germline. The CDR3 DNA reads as TGTGCCAGCAGTTACAATGGACAGGGCGGAAACACCATATATTTT. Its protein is CASSYNGQGGNTIYF.

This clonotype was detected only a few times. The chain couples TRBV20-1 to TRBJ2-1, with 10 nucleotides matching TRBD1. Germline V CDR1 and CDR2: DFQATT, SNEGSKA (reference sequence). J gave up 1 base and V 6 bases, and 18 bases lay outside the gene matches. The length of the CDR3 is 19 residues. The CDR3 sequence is CSATGARTGGRLSYNEQFF. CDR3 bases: TGCAGTGCCACTGGCGCCCGGACAGGGGGACGCCTTTCCTACAATGAGCAGTTCTTC.

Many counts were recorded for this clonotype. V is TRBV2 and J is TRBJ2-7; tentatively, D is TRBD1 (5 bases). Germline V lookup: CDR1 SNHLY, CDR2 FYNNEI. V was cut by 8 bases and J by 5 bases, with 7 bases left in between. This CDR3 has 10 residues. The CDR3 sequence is CASGAHEQYF. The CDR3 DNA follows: TGTGCCAGCGGGGCTCACGAGCAGTACTTC.

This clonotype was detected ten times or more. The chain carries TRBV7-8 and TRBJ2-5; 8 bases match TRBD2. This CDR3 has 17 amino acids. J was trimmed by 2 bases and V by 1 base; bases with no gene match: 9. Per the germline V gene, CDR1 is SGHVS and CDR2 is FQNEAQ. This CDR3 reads CASSLGRGLAAQETQYF. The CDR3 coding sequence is TGTGCCAGCAGCTTAGGTCGTGGACTAGCTGCACAAGAGACCCAGTACTTC. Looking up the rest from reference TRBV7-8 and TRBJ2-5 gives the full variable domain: GAGVSQSPRYKVAKRGQDVALRCDPISGHVSLFWYQQALGQGPEFLTYFQNEAQLDKSGLPSDRFFAERPEGSVSTLKIQRTQQEDSAVYLCASSLGRGLAAQETQYFGPGTRLLVL.

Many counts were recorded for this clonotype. CDR3 DNA: TGCGCCAGCAGCCAAGGACATGCAGGATTACCCTACGAGCAGTACTTC. It specifies CASSQGHAGLPYEQYF. This sequence joins TRBV4-3 and TRBJ2-7; D gene unclear. This CDR3 contains 16 residues. Germline CDR1 is LGHNA and CDR2 is YSLEER. V dropped 1 base and J dropped 2 bases, with 15 bases sitting between them.

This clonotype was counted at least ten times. As DNA, the CDR3 is TGTGCCAGCAGCTTAGCTAGGGACTACGAGCAGTACTTC. This encodes CASSLARDYEQYF. This chain links TRBV7-2 with TRBJ2-7; D ambiguous. Germline CDR1 is SGHTA and CDR2 is FQGNSA. This CDR3 spans 13 amino acids. With 0 bases removed from V and 3 bases from J, the gap between germline ends came to 6 bases.

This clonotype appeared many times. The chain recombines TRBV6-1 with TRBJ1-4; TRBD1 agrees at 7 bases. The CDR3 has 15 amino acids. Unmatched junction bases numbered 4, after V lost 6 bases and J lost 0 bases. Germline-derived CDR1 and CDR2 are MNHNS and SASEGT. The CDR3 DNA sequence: TGTGCCAGCAGCGGGGACAGATCAACTAATGAAAAACTGTTTTTT. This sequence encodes CASSGDRSTNEKLFF.

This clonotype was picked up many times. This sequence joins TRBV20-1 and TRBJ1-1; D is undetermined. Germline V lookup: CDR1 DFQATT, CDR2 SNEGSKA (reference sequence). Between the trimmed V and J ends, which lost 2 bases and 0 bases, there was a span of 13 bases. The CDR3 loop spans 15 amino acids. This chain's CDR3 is CSARTGAVMNTEAFF. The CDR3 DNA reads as TGCAGTGCTAGAACTGGCGCGGTAATGAACACTGAAGCTTTCTTT.

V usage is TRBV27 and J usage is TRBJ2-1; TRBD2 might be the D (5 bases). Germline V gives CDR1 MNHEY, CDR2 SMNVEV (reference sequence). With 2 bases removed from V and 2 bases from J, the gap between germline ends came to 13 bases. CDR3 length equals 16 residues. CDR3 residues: CASSLRTLGPYNEQFF. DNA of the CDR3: TGTGCCAGCAGTTTAAGAACACTAGGCCCCTACAATGAGCAGTTCTTC.

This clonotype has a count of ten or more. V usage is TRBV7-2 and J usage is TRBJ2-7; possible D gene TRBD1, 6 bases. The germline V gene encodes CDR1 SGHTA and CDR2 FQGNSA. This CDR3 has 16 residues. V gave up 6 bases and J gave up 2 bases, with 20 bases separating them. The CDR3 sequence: CASRSRTGTSAYEQYF. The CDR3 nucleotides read TGTGCCAGCAGATCCCGTACAGGGACAAGTGCCTACGAGCAGTACTTC.